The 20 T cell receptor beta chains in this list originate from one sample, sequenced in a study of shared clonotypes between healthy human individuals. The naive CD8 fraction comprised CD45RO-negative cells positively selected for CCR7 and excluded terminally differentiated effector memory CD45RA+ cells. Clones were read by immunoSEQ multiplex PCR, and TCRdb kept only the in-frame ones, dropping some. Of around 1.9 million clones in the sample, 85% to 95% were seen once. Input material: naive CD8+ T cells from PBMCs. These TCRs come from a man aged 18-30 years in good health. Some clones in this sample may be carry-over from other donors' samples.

CDR3 DNA sequence: TGTGCCAGCACTCGTCCCGGGACAGGGACCTACAATGAGCAGTTCTTC. Its protein product is CASTRPGTGTYNEQFF. The chain combines TRBV27 with TRBJ2-1; TRBD1 agrees at 9 bases. The CDR3 is 16 amino acids. V lost 7 bases, J lost 2 bases, and 9 bases stayed unmatched. Germline lookup yields CDR1 MNHEY and CDR2 SMNVEV (reference sequence).

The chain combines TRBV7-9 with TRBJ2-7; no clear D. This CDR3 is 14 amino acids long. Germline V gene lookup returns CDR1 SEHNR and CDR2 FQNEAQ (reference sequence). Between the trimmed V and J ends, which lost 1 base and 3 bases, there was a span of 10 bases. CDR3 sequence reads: CASSLGVVVYEQYF. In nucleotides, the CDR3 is TGTGCCAGCAGCTTAGGGGTCGTAGTCTACGAGCAGTACTTC.

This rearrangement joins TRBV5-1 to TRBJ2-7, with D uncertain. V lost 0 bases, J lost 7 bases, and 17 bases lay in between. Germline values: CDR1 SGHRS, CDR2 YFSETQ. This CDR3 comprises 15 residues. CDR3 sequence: CASSLAGKWAVEQYF. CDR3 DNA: TGCGCCAGCAGCTTGGCCGGCAAGTGGGCGGTGGAGCAGTACTTC.

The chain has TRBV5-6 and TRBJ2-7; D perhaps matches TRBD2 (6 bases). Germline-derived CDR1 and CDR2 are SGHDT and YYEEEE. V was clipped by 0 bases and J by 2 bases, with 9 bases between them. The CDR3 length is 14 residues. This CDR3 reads CASSLVEGTYEQYF. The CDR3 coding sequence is TGTGCCAGCAGCTTGGTGGAGGGAACCTACGAGCAGTACTTC.

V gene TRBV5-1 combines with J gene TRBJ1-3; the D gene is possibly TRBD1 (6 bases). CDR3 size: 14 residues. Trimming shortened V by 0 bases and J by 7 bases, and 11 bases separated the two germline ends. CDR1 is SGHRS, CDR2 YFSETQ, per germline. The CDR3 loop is CASSLGRGTNTIYF. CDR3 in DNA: TGCGCCAGCAGCTTGGGCAGGGGAACGAACACCATATATTTT. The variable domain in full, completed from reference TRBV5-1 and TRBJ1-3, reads KAGVTQTPRYLIKTRGQQVTLSCSPISGHRSVSWYQQTPGQGLQFLFEYFSETQRNKGNFPGRFSGRQFSNSRSEMNVSTLELGDSALYLCASSLGRGTNTIYFGEGSWLTVV.

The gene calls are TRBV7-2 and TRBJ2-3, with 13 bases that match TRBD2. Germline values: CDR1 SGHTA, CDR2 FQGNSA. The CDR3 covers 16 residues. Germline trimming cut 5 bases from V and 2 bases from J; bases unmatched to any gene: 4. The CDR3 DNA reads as TGTGCCAGCAGCCCACTAGCGGGAGGGATCACAGATACGCAGTATTTT. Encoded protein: CASSPLAGGITDTQYF.

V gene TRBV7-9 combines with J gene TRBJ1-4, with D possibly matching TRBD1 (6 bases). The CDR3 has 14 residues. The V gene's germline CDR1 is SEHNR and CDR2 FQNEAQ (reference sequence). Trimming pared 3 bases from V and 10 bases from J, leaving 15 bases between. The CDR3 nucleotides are TGTGCCAGCAGCTTTGGGGGGGCCCTGGGAAAACTGTTTTTT. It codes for CASSFGGALGKLFF.

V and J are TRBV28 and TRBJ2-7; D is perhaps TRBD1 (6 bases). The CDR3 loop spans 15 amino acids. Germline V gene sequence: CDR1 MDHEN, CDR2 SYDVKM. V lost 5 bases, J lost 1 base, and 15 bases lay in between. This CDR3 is CASSPTRQASYEQYF. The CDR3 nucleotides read TGTGCCAGCAGTCCGACCCGACAGGCGTCCTACGAGCAGTACTTC.

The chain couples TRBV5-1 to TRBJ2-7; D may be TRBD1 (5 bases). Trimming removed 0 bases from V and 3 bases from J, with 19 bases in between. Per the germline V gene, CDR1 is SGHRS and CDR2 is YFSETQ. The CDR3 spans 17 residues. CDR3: CASSLGARQGQFYEQYF. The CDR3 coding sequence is TGCGCCAGCAGCTTGGGGGCCCGGCAGGGTCAGTTCTACGAGCAGTACTTC.

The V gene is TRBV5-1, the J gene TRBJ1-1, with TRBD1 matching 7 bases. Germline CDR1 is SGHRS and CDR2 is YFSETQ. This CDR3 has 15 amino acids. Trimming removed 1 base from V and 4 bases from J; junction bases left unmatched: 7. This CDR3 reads CASSLSQGESTEAFF. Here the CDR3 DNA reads TGCGCCAGCAGCTTGAGTCAGGGGGAGAGCACTGAAGCTTTCTTT. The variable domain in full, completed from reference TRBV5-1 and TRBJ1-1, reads KAGVTQTPRYLIKTRGQQVTLSCSPISGHRSVSWYQQTPGQGLQFLFEYFSETQRNKGNFPGRFSGRQFSNSRSEMNVSTLELGDSALYLCASSLSQGESTEAFFGQGTRLTVV.

The DNA of the CDR3 is TGCAGCGTTGAGGCAGGGACCCCCTACGAGCAGTACTTC. This sequence encodes CSVEAGTPYEQYF. V and J are TRBV29-1 and TRBJ2-7; tentatively, D is TRBD1 or TRBD2 (5 bases each). The germline V and J ends were trimmed by 3 bases and 2 bases, with 11 bases remaining between them. Germline CDR1 and CDR2: SQVTM and ANQGSEA. The CDR3 is made up of 13 amino acids.

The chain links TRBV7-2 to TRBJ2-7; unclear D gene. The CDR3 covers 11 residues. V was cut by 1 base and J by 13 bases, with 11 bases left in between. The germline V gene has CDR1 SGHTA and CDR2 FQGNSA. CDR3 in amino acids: CASSLGQILYF. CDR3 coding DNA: TGTGCCAGCAGCTTAGGGCAGATCCTATACTTC.

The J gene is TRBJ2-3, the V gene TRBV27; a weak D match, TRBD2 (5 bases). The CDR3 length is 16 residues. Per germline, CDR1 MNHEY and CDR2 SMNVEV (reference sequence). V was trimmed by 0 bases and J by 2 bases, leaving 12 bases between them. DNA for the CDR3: TGTGCCAGCAGTTTATCGACGGACTCCCTCACAGATACGCAGTATTTT. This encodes CASSLSTDSLTDTQYF.

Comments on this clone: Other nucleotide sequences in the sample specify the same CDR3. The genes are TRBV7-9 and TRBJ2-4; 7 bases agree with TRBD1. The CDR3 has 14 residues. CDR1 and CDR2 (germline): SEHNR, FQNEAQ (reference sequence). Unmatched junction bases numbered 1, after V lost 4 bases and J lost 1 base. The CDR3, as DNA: TGTGCCAGCAGCTCAGGGGGTGCCAAAAACATTCAGTACTTC. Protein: CASSSGGAKNIQYF.

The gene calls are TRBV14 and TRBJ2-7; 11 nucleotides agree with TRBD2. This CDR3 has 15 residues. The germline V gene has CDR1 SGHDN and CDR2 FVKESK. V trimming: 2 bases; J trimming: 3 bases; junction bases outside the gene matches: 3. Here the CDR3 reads CASSQTSGSRYEQYF. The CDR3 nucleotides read TGTGCCAGCAGCCAAACTAGCGGGAGCCGCTACGAGCAGTACTTC.

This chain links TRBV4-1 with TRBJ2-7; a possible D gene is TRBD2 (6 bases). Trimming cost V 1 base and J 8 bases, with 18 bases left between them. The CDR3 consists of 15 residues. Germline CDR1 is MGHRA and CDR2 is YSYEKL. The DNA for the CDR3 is TGCGCCAGCAGCCAAGTTCTGGGGGGAAAAATAAAGCAGTACTTC. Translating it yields CASSQVLGGKIKQYF.

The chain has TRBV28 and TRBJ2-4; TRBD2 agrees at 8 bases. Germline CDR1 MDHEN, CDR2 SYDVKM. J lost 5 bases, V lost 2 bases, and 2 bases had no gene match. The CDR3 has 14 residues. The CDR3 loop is CASSLAGGENIQYF. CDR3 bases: TGTGCCAGCAGTTTAGCCGGGGGGGAAAACATTCAGTACTTC. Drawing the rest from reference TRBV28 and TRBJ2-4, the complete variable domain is DVKVTQSSRYLVKRTGEKVFLECVQDMDHENMFWYRQDPGLGLRLIYFSYDVKMKEKGDIPEGYSVSREKKERFSLILESASTNQTSMYLCASSLAGGENIQYFGAGTRLSVL.

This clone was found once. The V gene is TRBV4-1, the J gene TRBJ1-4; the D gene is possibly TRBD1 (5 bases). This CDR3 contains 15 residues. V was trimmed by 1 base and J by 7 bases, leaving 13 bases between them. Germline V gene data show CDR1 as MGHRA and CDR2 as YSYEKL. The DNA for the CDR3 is TGCGCCAGCAGCCAAGCGCAGGGTCGTGGTGAAAAACTGTTTTTT. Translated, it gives CASSQAQGRGEKLFF.

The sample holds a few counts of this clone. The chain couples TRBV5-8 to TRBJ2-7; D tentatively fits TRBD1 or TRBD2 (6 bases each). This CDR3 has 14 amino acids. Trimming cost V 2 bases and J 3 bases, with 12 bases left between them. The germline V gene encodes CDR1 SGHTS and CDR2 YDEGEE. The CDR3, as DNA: TGTGCCAGCAGCTTAGGGGGGTTCAGCTACGAGCAGTACTTC. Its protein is CASSLGGFSYEQYF.

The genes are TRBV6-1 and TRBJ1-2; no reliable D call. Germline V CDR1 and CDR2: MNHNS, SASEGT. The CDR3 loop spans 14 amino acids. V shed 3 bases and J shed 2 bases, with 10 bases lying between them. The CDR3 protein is CASSEIPVNYGYTF. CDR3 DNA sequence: TGTGCCAGCAGTGAGATCCCGGTCAACTATGGCTACACCTTC.